This T cell receptor (beta chain) was sequenced in a study of OX40 agonist ivuxolimab in advanced cancers. Repertoires were generated with immunoSEQ multiplex PCR, while TCRdb's copy carries only in-frame clones and drops some. The table lists about 77,000 clones, over 75% of them singletons, with approximately 4.6% in the top ten. The CDR3 spans 15 residues. Looked up from germline, CDR1 is MGHRA and CDR2 is YSYEKL. V was clipped by 0 bases and J by 6 bases; unmatched bases: 5. V usage is TRBV4-1 and J usage is TRBJ2-7; 10 bases are a match to TRBD2. The receptor was isolated from an adult with an advanced solid tumor such as melanoma, head and neck, liver or kidney cancer. Sequencing used CD4+ or CD8+ T cells sorted from blood, obtained in a trial of the OX40 agonist ivuxolimab. The CDR3 DNA reads TGCGCCAGCAGCCAAGATACGAGACTAGCGGGCGAGCAGTACTTC. It translates to CASSQDTRLAGEQYF.